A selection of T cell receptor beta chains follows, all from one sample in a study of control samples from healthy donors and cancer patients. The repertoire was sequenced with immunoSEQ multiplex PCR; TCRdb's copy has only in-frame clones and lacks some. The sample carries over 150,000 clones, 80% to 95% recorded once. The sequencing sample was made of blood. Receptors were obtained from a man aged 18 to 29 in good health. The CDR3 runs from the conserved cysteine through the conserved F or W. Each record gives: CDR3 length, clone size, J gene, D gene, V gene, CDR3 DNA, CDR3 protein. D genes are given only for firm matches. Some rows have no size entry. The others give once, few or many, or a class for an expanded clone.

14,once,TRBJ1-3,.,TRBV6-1,TGTGCCAGCAGTGAAAGGGCAGCTGGAAACACCATATATTTT,CASSERAAGNTIYF
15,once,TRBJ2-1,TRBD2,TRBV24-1,TGTGCCACCAGTGACCTGAAGCCGGGGGGTAATGAGCAGTTCTTC,CATSDLKPGGNEQFF
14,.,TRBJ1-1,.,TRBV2,TGTGCCAGCAGTGAAGTTAGGGGGAACACTGAAGCTTTCTTT,CASSEVRGNTEAFF
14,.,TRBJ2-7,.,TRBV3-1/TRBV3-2,TGTGCCAGCAGCCTAAACTTGTACGGGGCGGATCAGTACTTC,CASSLNLYGADQYF
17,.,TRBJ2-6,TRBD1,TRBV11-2,TGTGCCAGCAGCCCTACGACAGGGTACCCTGGGGCCAACGTCCTGACTTTC,CASSPTTGYPGANVLTF
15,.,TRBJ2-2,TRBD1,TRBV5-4,TGTGCCAGCAGGGCTGGGACAGGGAACACCGGGGAGCTGTTTTTT,CASRAGTGNTGELFF
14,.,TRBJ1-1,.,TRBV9,TGTGCCAGCACCGCGGACAGCCTGAACACTGAAGCTTTCTTT,CASTADSLNTEAFF
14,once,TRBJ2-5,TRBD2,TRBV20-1,TGCAGTGCTAGTCTCGGGGGGGATCAAGAGACCCAGTACTTC,CSASLGGDQETQYF
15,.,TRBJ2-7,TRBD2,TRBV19,TGTGCCAGTAGTATAGGGGGACTAGGGGTTGGCGAGCAGTACTTC,CASSIGGLGVGEQYF
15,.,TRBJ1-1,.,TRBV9,TGTGCCAGCAGCGTAAACCCCTCTGAGATCACTGAAGCTTTCTTT,CASSVNPSEITEAFF
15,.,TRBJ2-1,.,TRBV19,TGTGCCAGTAGTATTGGAGGGGGGGCCGGTAGTGAGCAGTTCTTC,CASSIGGGAGSEQFF
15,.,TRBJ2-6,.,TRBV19,TGTGCCAGTAGATGGGGTAACTCTGGGGCCAACGTCCTGACTTTC,CASRWGNSGANVLTF
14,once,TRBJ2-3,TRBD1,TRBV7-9,TGTGCCAGCAGCCGGACAGGGGGCACAGATACGCAGTATTTT,CASSRTGGTDTQYF
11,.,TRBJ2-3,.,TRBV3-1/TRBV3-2,TGTGCCAGCAGCCAGGGTATGACGCAGTATTTT,CASSQGMTQYF
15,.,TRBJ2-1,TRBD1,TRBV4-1,TGCGCCAGCAGTCCAGGGACAGGCGCCCCTTATGAGCAGTTCTTC,CASSPGTGAPYEQFF
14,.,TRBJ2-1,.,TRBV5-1,TGCGCCAGCAGCTTGGAAACTTCCTACAATGAGCAGTTCTTC,CASSLETSYNEQFF
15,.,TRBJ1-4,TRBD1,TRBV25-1,TGTGCCAGCAGTGAATCGAGGACAGGGGTTGAAAAACTGTTTTTT,CASSESRTGVEKLFF
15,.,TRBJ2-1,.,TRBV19,TGTGCCAGTAGTAGTACACTCTCTAGTTACAATGAGCAGTTCTTC,CASSSTLSSYNEQFF
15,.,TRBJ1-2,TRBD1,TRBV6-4,TGTGCCAGCAGTACGGGGACAGGGTCGTCCTATGGCTACACCTTC,CASSTGTGSSYGYTF
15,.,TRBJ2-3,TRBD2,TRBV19,TGTGCCTCACGTGGCGGGGGAGCTCTCACAGATACGCAGTATTTT,CASRGGGALTDTQYF
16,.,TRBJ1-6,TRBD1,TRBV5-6,TGTGCCAGCAGCCCCGGGACAGGGGATGGTAATTCACCCCTCCACTTT,CASSPGTGDGNSPLHF
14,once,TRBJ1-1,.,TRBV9,TGTGCCAGCACCCTAAATAAGGAGGGGGGTAAAGCTTTCTTT,CASTLNKEGGKAFF
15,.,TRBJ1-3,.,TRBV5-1,TGCGCCAGCAGCCGCGACGCACACTCTGGAAACACCATATATTTT,CASSRDAHSGNTIYF
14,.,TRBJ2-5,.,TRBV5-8,TGTGCCAGCAGCTTCCCCGGGGCCGTCAGGACCCAGTACTTC,CASSFPGAVRTQYF
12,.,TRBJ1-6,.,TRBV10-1,TGCGCCAGCTCCGGACCAAATTCACCCCTCCACTTT,CASSGPNSPLHF
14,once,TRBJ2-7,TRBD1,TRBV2,TGTGCCAGCAGTGCGGTTCAGGGGGCGGACGAGCAGTACTTC,CASSAVQGADEQYF
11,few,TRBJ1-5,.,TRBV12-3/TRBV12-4,TGTGCCAGCAGTTTATGGCGGGCCCAGCATTTT,CASSLWRAQHF
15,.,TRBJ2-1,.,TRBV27,TGTGCCAGCAGTGCCACGCAGAGGACCGACAATGAGCAGTTCTTC,CASSATQRTDNEQFF
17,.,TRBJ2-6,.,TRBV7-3,TGTGCCAGCAGCTCTAGGATAGGGTCAGCTGGGGCCAACGTCCTGACTTTC,CASSSRIGSAGANVLTF
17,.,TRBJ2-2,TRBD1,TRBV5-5,TGTGCCAGCAGCTTGGAGGGACAGCCGATTAACACCGGGGAGCTGTTTTTT,CASSLEGQPINTGELFF
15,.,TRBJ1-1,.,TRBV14,TGTGCCAGCAGCCAAAATCTACTGCAGAACACTGAAGCTTTCTTT,CASSQNLLQNTEAFF
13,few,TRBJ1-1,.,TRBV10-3,TGTGCCATCCAGCAGGGCCTGAACACTGAAGCTTTCTTT,CAIQQGLNTEAFF
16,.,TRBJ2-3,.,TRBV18,TGTGCCAGCTCACCTAAGACAGGCCTTAGCACAGATACGCAGTATTTT,CASSPKTGLSTDTQYF
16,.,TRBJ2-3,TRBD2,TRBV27,TGTGCCAGTGGTCGACCAGGCGGGGGAGCAGCAGATACGCAGTATTTT,CASGRPGGGAADTQYF
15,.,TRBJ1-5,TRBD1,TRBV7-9,TGTGCCAGCAGCCCCTCAACCGGGACAGAAGGGCCCCAGCATTTT,CASSPSTGTEGPQHF
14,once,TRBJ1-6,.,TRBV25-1,TGTGCCAGCAGTGTAACAGGGCCGGCTTCACCCCTCCACTTT,CASSVTGPASPLHF
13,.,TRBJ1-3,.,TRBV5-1,TGCGCCAGCAGCTTGGACTTTGGAAACACCATATATTTT,CASSLDFGNTIYF
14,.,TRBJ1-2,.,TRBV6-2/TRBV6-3,TGTGCCAGCAGTTACTCGTCTTGGGGGGATGGCTACACCTTC,CASSYSSWGDGYTF
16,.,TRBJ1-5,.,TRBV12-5,TGTGCTAGTGGCCAGGGGCAGGGGTCGGGCAATCAGCCCCAGCATTTT,CASGQGQGSGNQPQHF
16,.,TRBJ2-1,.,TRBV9,TGTGCCAGCAGCGTAGGGGTCCGGGCCCTGGGCAATGAGCAGTTCTTC,CASSVGVRALGNEQFF
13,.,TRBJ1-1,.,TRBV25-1,TGTGCCAGCAGTGACTTGGGCAGGGCTACGGCTTTCTTT,CASSDLGRATAFF
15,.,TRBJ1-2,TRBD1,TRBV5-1,TGCGCCAGCAGTCTCGAAAGACAGGGAAGAGAGGGCTACACCTTC,CASSLERQGREGYTF